This T cell receptor (beta chain) derives from a study of shared clonotypes between healthy human individuals. Study-level results: Generally, estimated richness proved larger in naive subsets than it did in memory subsets. Across several donors, naive CD4 shared 5% to 6%, naive CD8 around 3.8%, memory CD4 roughly 2.4%, memory CD8 0.4%.

Data came from immunoSEQ multiplex PCR; TCRdb stores just in-frame clones and leaves some out. This table holds 2 million to 2.5 million clones, more than 80% found once. On this clone itself: What it binds is unknown.

Investigators divided CD4+ cells into CD45RA+ naive and CD45RA-negative memory subsets. Germline CDR1 is MGHRA and CDR2 is YSYEKL. V shed 0 bases, J shed 6 bases, and the junction held 10 bases outside the gene matches. The CDR3 length is 18 residues. Sequencing input: naive CD4+ T cells from PBMCs. Subset meaning: CD45RA+ positively selected. The receptor comes from a young man in good health. Some clones in this sample may be carry-over from other donors' samples. The chain links TRBV4-1 to TRBJ2-1, with 11 bases that match TRBD2. The CDR3 sequence: CASSQDFPGLAVPNEQFF. The DNA of the CDR3 is TGCGCCAGCAGCCAAGATTTCCCGGGACTAGCGGTCCCCAATGAGCAGTTCTTC.